The next 12 T cell receptor beta chains were all read from a single sample in a study of cytomegalovirus exposure and HLA in healthy donors. Primers for the PCR totalled 60 Vbeta and 13 Jbeta. TCRdb keeps only in-frame clones here, not all; method: immunoSEQ multiplex PCR. Here the sample spans about 140,000 clones, roughly 77% being singletons. The source material was PBMCs. These receptor sequences come from a man aged 35 to 55 in good health and CMV-seronegative.

The CDR3, as DNA: TGTGCCAGCAGTGAGCTAGCGGGGGGGACGCAGTATTTT. This gives the protein CASSELAGGTQYF. The chain carries TRBV2 and TRBJ2-3; TRBD2 matches 12 bases. Trimming removed 3 bases from V and 9 bases from J; junction bases left unmatched: 1. There are 13 residues in the CDR3. The germline gives CDR1 SNHLY, CDR2 FYNNEI. The full variable domain, completed using reference TRBV2 and TRBJ2-3, is EPEVTQTPSHQVTQMGQEVILRCVPISNHLYFYWYRQILGQKVEFLVSFYNNEISEKSEIFDDQFSVERPDGSNFTLKIRSTKLEDSAMYFCASSELAGGTQYFGPGTRLTVL.

The V and J genes are TRBV19 and TRBJ1-2; no definite D call. The CDR3 is 17 amino acids. Germline V gene sequence: CDR1 LNHDA, CDR2 SQIVND (reference sequence). The V end was cut by 8 bases, the J end by 4 bases, with 26 bases between. In DNA, the CDR3 is TGTGCCAGTCAGAAGGGAGGTACAGTCCAATCCGCCTATGGCTACACCTTC. Translation gives CASQKGGTVQSAYGYTF.

This clone was observed a few times. The chain recombines TRBV5-6 with TRBJ2-3; TRBD1 aligns across 8 bases. Germline CDR1 and CDR2: SGHDT and YYEEEE. The CDR3 has 15 amino acids. V lost 3 bases and J lost 6; bases outside the gene matches: 9. The CDR3 is CASSSVGTGGDTQYF. Written as DNA, the CDR3 is TGTGCCAGCAGCTCGGTTGGGACAGGCGGGGATACGCAGTATTTT.

This clone was recorded a few times. CDR3 loop: CASSLAGNRDYEQYF. The CDR3 nucleotides read TGCGCCAGCAGCTTGGCCGGGAACAGAGACTACGAGCAGTACTTC. The chain employs TRBV5-1 and TRBJ2-7, with TRBD2 as a possible D gene (5 bases). Germline V gives CDR1 SGHRS, CDR2 YFSETQ. V lost 0 bases, J lost 3 bases, and 13 bases lay in between. The CDR3 runs 15 residues. Combining the CDR3 with reference TRBV5-1 and TRBJ2-7 gives the whole variable domain KAGVTQTPRYLIKTRGQQVTLSCSPISGHRSVSWYQQTPGQGLQFLFEYFSETQRNKGNFPGRFSGRQFSNSRSEMNVSTLELGDSALYLCASSLAGNRDYEQYFGPGTRLTVT.

This sequence joins TRBV4-1 and TRBJ2-1; tentatively, D is TRBD1 (6 bases). Trimming took off 1 base at V and 5 bases at J, with 12 bases between the two ends. CDR3 length: 15 residues. CDR1 and CDR2 (germline): MGHRA, YSYEKL. The CDR3 loop reads CASSQVEAGDNEQFF. The CDR3 DNA is TGCGCCAGCAGCCAAGTGGAGGCAGGGGACAATGAGCAGTTCTTC.

The chain joins TRBV6-1 to TRBJ2-5; tentatively, D is TRBD2 (6 bases). Per the germline V gene, CDR1 is MNHNS and CDR2 is SASEGT. Trimming shortened V by 2 bases and J by 4 bases, and 11 bases separated the two germline ends. The CDR3 loop spans 14 amino acids. CDR3 sequence (DNA): TGTGCCAGCAGTGAACGGCCGGAGGGAGAGACCCAGTACTTC. Residues: CASSERPEGETQYF.

This chain connects TRBV19 to TRBJ2-2; 9 bases are a match to TRBD1. Germline CDR1 and CDR2: LNHDA and SQIVND (reference sequence). After removal of 9 bases from V and 2 bases from J, the junction contained 10 bases not matched to a gene. The CDR3 is 16 residues long. CDR3 in amino acids: CASWDRALRNTGELFF. CDR3 nucleotides: TGTGCCAGCTGGGACAGGGCTCTTCGTAACACCGGGGAGCTGTTTTTT.

The V and J genes are TRBV2 and TRBJ1-1; no firm D call. CDR1 and CDR2 (germline): SNHLY, FYNNEI. This CDR3 is 13 amino acids long. V lost 6 bases to trimming and J lost 4 bases, with 12 bases between them. The CDR3 loop is CASSGDTSTEAFF. The CDR3 DNA reads as TGTGCCAGCAGCGGTGACACGTCCACTGAAGCTTTCTTT.

The chain employs TRBV19 and TRBJ1-2; D ambiguous. The CDR3 sequence is 16 residues long. The germline CDR1 and CDR2 sequences are LNHDA and SQIVND (reference sequence). V lost 0 bases, J lost 0 bases, and 11 bases lay in between. CDR3 in amino acids: CASSIEYWSANYGYTF. The CDR3 region has the DNA TGTGCCAGTAGTATAGAATACTGGAGCGCTAACTATGGCTACACCTTC.

The chain carries TRBV13 and TRBJ2-7; no clear D. Germline V gene sequence: CDR1 PRHDT, CDR2 FYEKMQ (reference sequence). The V gene lost 8 bases and the J gene lost 0 bases, with 11 bases spanning the gap. The CDR3 has 13 residues. The CDR3 reads CASAGLDSYEQYF. CDR3 nucleotide sequence: TGTGCCAGCGCCGGGTTAGACTCCTACGAGCAGTACTTC.

This clone was detected a few times. The gene calls are TRBV6-4 and TRBJ1-1; possibly TRBD1 for D (5 bases). Trimming pared 3 bases from V and 4 bases from J, leaving 9 bases between. CDR3 length equals 13 residues. Per the germline V gene, CDR1 is MRHNA and CDR2 is SNTAGT. The CDR3 DNA reads TGTGCCAGCAGTGAGACAGTGGTCACTGAAGCTTTCTTT. Translation gives CASSETVVTEAFF.

The V and J genes are TRBV15 and TRBJ1-2; 7 bases are shared with TRBD1. V dropped 3 bases and J dropped 3; count of bases not matched to a gene: 7. Germline lookup yields CDR1 LNHNV and CDR2 YYDKDF (reference sequence). The CDR3 runs to 15 residues. The CDR3 here is CATSSNAGTDYGYTF. The CDR3 DNA reads TGTGCCACCAGCAGTAACGCCGGGACAGACTATGGCTACACCTTC.